Here is one T cell receptor (beta chain) with its context. This sample is drawn from a study of CD8 T cells in Susac syndrome. The RNA, about 0.5 to 1 ug, was put through reverse transcription using random hexamers. The authors amplified TCR beta CDR3 across 54 Vbeta and 13 Jbeta using immunoSEQ multiplex PCR. TCRdb analysed the immunoSEQ multiplex PCR reads with MiXCR anew, one entry per CDR3 protein. The data show about 300,000 distinct CDR3 sequences, 65% to 90% seen once. The CDR3 is made up of 18 amino acids. Germline CDR1 LGHNA, CDR2 YSLEER. V lost 1 base to trimming and J lost 2 bases; unmatched junction nucleotides: 11. The sequenced target, TCR beta, came from blood CD8+ and CD4+ T cells. TEMRA cells were FACS-enriched, and CD8+ and CD4+ T cells were isolated negatively.

This chain links TRBV4-3 with TRBJ2-5, with 9 bases fitting TRBD2. This receptor was obtained from a human donor with multiple sclerosis. The sequencing sample was made of CD8+ T cells from PBMCs. The CDR3 bases are TGCGCCAGCAGCCAAGGGCTCCAGCGGGAGGCTCCTCAAGAGACCCAGTACTTC. Protein: CASSQGLQREAPQETQYF.